This TCR beta chain is drawn from a study of STAT5B mutations in CD4+ large granular lymphocyte leukemia. The table came from immunoSEQ multiplex PCR; TCRdb's copy has only in-frame clones and leaves some out. Of 45,000 to 50,000 clones listed, roughly 80% are singletons. V gave up 6 bases and J gave up 7 bases; unmatched junction bases: 6. The CDR3 loop spans 14 amino acids. Germline loops: CDR1 LGHNT, CDR2 FRNRAP. This sequence was found in a human donor in good health. This chain uses TRBV12-5 with TRBJ1-6, with 7 bases aligning to TRBD1. Material for sequencing was CD4+ T cells from blood buffy coats. The CDR3 bases are TGTGCTAGTGGCCCACAGGGGTGGAATTCACCCCTCCACTTT. Translation: CASGPQGWNSPLHF.